The present T cell receptor beta chain was sequenced within a study of chemoradiotherapy in HPV16-positive cancers. Samples were taken several times over chemoradiotherapy. V was clipped by 2 bases and J by 6 bases; unmatched bases: 4. The CDR3 has 15 residues. The V gene's germline CDR1 is ENHRY and CDR2 SYGVKD. The method was immunoSEQ multiplex PCR; TCRdb's version includes in-frame clones alone and lacks a portion of them. The sample records 5,000 or so clones, around 92% being singletons. The specimen was taken from a patient who underwent chemoradiotherapy. This clonotype was obtained from a human donor with HPV-associated anogenital cancer. The rearrangement links TRBV10-3 to TRBJ2-1, with 10 nucleotides matching TRBD2. Here the CDR3 reads CAISETSGVVNEQFF. CDR3 coding DNA: TGTGCCATCAGTGAGACTAGCGGGGTGGTCAATGAGCAGTTCTTC.